This T cell receptor (beta chain) was retrieved from a study of blood T cell repertoires in COVID-19. V lost 0 bases, J lost 2 bases, and 17 bases lay in between. Per germline, CDR1 SGHRS and CDR2 YFSETQ. The CDR3 totals 17 residues. In the source study's methods: Nucleated cell counts were estimated from reference gene primer amplification. Method: immunoSEQ multiplex PCR; TCRdb's copy keeps in-frame clones and lacks some. V, J and clone size were drawn from that table, and D and trimming were deduced from the DNA. The table lists 240,000 or so clones, approximately 88% of them singletons. The chain joins TRBV5-1 to TRBJ1-2; a weak D match, TRBD1 (5 bases). The origin of this receptor is a woman in her thirties with acute or convalescent COVID-19. The sample consisted of peripheral blood. The CDR3 is CASSLASTVTSNYGYTF. DNA for the CDR3: TGCGCCAGCAGCTTGGCCTCGACAGTAACCTCCAACTATGGCTACACCTTC.